This TCR beta chain derives from a study of blood T cells in healthy people across ages. Study-wide results and caveats: The donors' CMV status was not determined, possibly confounding changes in expanded clonotypes. Calculation of diversity from one million T cells yielded estimates considered to be underestimates.

All donors came from Russia, were Caucasian and healthy, and spanned ages roughly 6 to 100. For this clonotype: Antigen specificity is unknown.

Germline CDR1 reads MGHRA; CDR2 reads YSYEKL. The CDR3 length is 13 residues. V was clipped by 9 bases and J by 2 bases, with 13 bases between them. A second roughly 7 to 11 cycle PCR used barcoded and J-beta primers. TCRdb itself ran the 5' RACE reads through MiXCR, one entry per CDR3 protein. The repertoire holds about 1,400,000 distinct CDR3 sequences, 55% to 75% seen once, with 6.5% to 8% in the top ten. The V and J genes are TRBV4-1 and TRBJ2-5; the D gene is possibly TRBD2 (5 bases). Sequenced input: blood. The TCR originated in a man between 18 and 35 years old in good health. The CDR3 coding sequence is TGCGCCAGGGAGACGAGGGTTCAAGAGACCCAGTACTTC. Its translation: CARETRVQETQYF.